By share, the clone carrying this T cell receptor (beta chain) ranks as medium-sized (0.01 to 0.1%). This specimen belongs to a study of blood T cell repertoires in COVID-19. Whole-study context: The United States, Italy and Spain provided the acute and convalescent COVID-19 samples. Sample material is recorded as cDNA or gDNA derived from T cells, B-cell-depleted T cells, or PBMCs.

Method: immunoSEQ multiplex PCR; TCRdb's copy keeps in-frame clones and lacks some. The data show approximately 72,000 clones, approximately 84% seen once. Germline V gene sequence: CDR1 SQVTM, CDR2 ANQGSEA. The V end was cut by 1 base, the J end by 5 bases, with 11 bases between. CDR3 length: 14 residues. Sequenced sample: peripheral blood. This sequence originates from a man aged 50 to 60 with active COVID-19. The chain combines TRBV29-1 with TRBJ1-4; D is uncertain. The CDR3, as DNA: TGCAGCGTTGAAGTAGGGAGGGAAAATGAAAAACTGTTTTTT. Amino acid sequence: CSVEVGRENEKLFF.